This is a list of T cell receptor beta chains from one sample in a study of lymphopenia after photon versus proton radiotherapy. The protocol was immunoSEQ multiplex PCR, while the TCRdb copy is restricted to in-frame clones and leaves out a portion. The table has approximately 170,000 clones, 70% to 90% seen once. Sequencing was performed on peripheral blood, taken from a patient treated with photon-based radiotherapy. The origin of the receptors is a man between 50 and 59 years old with gastric cancer. The CDR3 runs from the conserved cysteine through the conserved F or W.

CDR3aa	len	j_gene	v_gene
CASSQQVNYGYTF	13	TRBJ1-2	TRBV28
CASSLYSSYEQYF	13	TRBJ2-7	TRBV7-9
CASSPGTGVTDTQYF	15	TRBJ2-3	TRBV11-2
CASFSGGPSSYNEQFF	16	TRBJ2-1	TRBV18
CASTRDRDFYGYTF	14	TRBJ1-2	TRBV2
CASSQGARKVNEKLFF	16	TRBJ1-4	TRBV4-1
CASSESTSGRNEQFF	15	TRBJ2-1	TRBV10-1
CASKPGTVGLGELFF	15	TRBJ2-2	TRBV28
CASSPRVLGETQYF	14	TRBJ2-5	TRBV5-8
CASSSSSHRAREQYF	15	TRBJ2-7	TRBV27
CASTVAGNSYNEQFF	15	TRBJ2-1	TRBV9
CASSLSGELFF	11	TRBJ2-2	TRBV5-1
CASSLSFSGLNQPQHF	16	TRBJ1-5	TRBV27
CATGRTYEQYF	11	TRBJ2-7	TRBV2
CASSEQGAPRPYEQYF	16	TRBJ2-7	TRBV6-1
CASSPTAYSYEQYF	14	TRBJ2-7	TRBV7-2
CAWSHQETQYF	11	TRBJ2-5	TRBV30
CASSWDRIGSNYGYTF	16	TRBJ1-2	TRBV28
CASSLERAYGYTF	13	TRBJ1-2	TRBV5-6
CASGLEGSNEQFF	13	TRBJ2-1	TRBV12-5
CAWKGHLYGYTF	12	TRBJ1-2	TRBV30
CASSLPGNYGYTF	13	TRBJ1-2	TRBV5-4
CASSAEEGETQYF	13	TRBJ2-5	TRBV9
CASRRPGRVGYTF	13	TRBJ1-2	TRBV23-1
CASSVGGLAASYEQYF	16	TRBJ2-7	TRBV9
CASSVGGLAGFDEQYF	16	TRBJ2-7	TRBV9
CASRRASASTDTQYF	15	TRBJ2-3	TRBV2
CASSVAGTSGNEQFF	15	TRBJ2-1	TRBV9
CSVEFASGFADTQYF	15	TRBJ2-3	TRBV29-1
CASSYSGTGDTGELFF	16	TRBJ2-2	TRBV6-5
CASSLDGAKGSYEQYF	16	TRBJ2-7	TRBV7-2
CASSAGTGKDYGYTF	15	TRBJ1-2	TRBV9
CASSPRLAGGTDTQYF	16	TRBJ2-3	TRBV5-4
CASSSGTGGDTQYF	14	TRBJ2-3	TRBV7-9
CASSSSDRGRETQYF	15	TRBJ2-5	TRBV18
CASSLAGPSTGELFF	15	TRBJ2-2	TRBV5-4
CASSPTLVSYEQYF	14	TRBJ2-7	TRBV28
CASSLDTGSFLNYGYTF	17	TRBJ1-2	TRBV5-6
CASRRTGGANEAFF	14	TRBJ1-1	TRBV6-5
CASSQGSSGQGVYEQYF	17	TRBJ2-7	TRBV4-1
CASQVGLSEQFF	12	TRBJ2-1	TRBV19
CASSQGGQGDQPQHF	15	TRBJ1-5	TRBV4-2
CASSLAAGNEKLFF	14	TRBJ1-4	TRBV7-9
CAISESYHTEAFF	13	TRBJ1-1	TRBV10-3
CASSHGLAPTYEQYF	15	TRBJ2-7	TRBV11-3
CASSYRDSTDTQYF	14	TRBJ2-3	TRBV6-5